The entry below describes one T cell receptor beta chain. CDR3 size: 12 residues. V lost 4 bases and J lost 3, with 9 bases in between. CDR1 is SQVTM, CDR2 ANQGSEA, per germline. The data belong to a study of blood T cell repertoires in COVID-19. Study-level information: Italy, Spain and the United States were the sources of the convalescent and acute COVID-19 samples. T cells, B-cell-depleted T cells, or PBMCs supplied cDNA or gDNA.

Authors' analysis steps: By means of reference gene primer amplification, nucleated cell counts were estimated. Profiled with immunoSEQ multiplex PCR; TCRdb holds only in-frame clones, not every one. That table supplies the V and J calls and clone size; D and trimming were determined from the DNA. The sample records 380,000 or so clones, 86% being singletons. V is TRBV29-1 and J is TRBJ1-2, with D perhaps matching TRBD1 (5 bases). The TCR was taken from an older woman with COVID-19, enrolled during active disease. The sample consisted of peripheral blood. The CDR3 region is CSVVQGDYGYTF. In nucleotides, the CDR3 is TGCAGCGTTGTTCAGGGTGACTATGGCTACACCTTC.